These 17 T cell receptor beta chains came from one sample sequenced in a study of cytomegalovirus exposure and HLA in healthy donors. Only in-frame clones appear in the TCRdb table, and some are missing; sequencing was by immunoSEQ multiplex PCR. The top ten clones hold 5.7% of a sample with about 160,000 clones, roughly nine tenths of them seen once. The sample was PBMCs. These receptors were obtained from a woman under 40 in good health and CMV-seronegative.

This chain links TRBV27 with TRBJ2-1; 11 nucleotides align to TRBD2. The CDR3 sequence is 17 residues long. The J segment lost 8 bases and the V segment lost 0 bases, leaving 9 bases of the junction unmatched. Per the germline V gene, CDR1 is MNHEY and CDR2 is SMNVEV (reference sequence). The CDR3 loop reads CASSLSGSGRAGYEQFF. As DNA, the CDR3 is TGTGCCAGCAGTTTATCAGGTAGCGGGAGGGCCGGGTATGAGCAGTTCTTC.

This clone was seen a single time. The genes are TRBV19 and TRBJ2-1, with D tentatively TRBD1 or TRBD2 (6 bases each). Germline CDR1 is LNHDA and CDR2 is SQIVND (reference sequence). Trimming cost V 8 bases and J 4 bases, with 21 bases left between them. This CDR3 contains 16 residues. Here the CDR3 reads CASLAPGGPLYNEQFF. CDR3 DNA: TGTGCCAGTTTGGCCCCCGGGGGCCCTTTGTACAATGAGCAGTTCTTC.

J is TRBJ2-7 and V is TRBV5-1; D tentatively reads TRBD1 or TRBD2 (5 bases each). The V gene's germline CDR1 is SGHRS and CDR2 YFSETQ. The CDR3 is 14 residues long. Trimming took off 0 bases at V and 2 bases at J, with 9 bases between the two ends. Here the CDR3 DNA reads TGCGCCAGCAGCTTGGGGGACGGAACCTACGAGCAGTACTTC. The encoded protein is CASSLGDGTYEQYF.

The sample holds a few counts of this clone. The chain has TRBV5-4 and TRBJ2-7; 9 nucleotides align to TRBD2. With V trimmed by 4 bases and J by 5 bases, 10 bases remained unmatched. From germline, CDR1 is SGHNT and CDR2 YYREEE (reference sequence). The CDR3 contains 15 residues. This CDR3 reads CASSQGTSSHHEQYF. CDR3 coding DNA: TGTGCCAGCAGCCAAGGGACTAGCTCTCATCACGAGCAGTACTTC.

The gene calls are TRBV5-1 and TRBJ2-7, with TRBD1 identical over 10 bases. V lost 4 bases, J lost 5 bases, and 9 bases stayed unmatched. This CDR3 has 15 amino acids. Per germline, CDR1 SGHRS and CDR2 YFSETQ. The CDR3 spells CASSLFGTGDDEQYF. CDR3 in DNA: TGCGCCAGCAGCCTCTTCGGGACAGGGGACGACGAGCAGTACTTC.

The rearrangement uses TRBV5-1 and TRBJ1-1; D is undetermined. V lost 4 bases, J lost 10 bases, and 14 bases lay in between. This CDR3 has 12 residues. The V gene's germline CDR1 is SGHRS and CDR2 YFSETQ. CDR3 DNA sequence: TGCGCCAGCAGCCTATACGGGATGGGAGCTTTCTTT. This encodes CASSLYGMGAFF.

The CDR3 reads CASRAGTFEGEQYF. The CDR3 DNA follows: TGTGCCAGCAGGGCCGGGACCTTCGAGGGCGAGCAGTACTTC. The chain is built from TRBV7-2 and TRBJ2-7, with D perhaps matching TRBD1 or TRBD2 (5 bases each). CDR1 is SGHTA and CDR2 is FQGNSA in the germline V gene. Trimming pared 6 bases from V and 6 bases from J, leaving 18 bases between. CDR3 length: 14 amino acids.

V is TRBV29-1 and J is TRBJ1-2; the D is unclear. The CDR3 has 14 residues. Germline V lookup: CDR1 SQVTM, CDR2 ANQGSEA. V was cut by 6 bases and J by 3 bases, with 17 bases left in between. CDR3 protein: CSVPRTGNHYGYTF. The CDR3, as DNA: TGCAGCGTCCCCCGGACGGGGAACCACTATGGCTACACCTTC.

CDR3 loop: CASIPSGTVTYEQYF. The CDR3 bases are TGTGCCAGCATTCCCTCCGGGACGGTGACCTACGAGCAGTACTTC. The chain carries TRBV28 and TRBJ2-7; D may be TRBD1 or TRBD2 (5 bases each). The V end lost 7 bases, the J end lost 2 bases, and 18 bases lay between the germline ends. Germline assignment: CDR1 MDHEN and CDR2 SYDVKM. The CDR3 runs to 15 residues.

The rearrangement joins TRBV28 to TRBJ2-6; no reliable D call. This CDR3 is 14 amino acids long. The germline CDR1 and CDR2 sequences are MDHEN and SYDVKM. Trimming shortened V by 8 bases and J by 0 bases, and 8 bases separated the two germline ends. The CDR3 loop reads CASRVPSGANVLTF. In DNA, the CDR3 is TGTGCCAGCCGAGTACCCTCTGGGGCCAACGTCCTGACTTTC.

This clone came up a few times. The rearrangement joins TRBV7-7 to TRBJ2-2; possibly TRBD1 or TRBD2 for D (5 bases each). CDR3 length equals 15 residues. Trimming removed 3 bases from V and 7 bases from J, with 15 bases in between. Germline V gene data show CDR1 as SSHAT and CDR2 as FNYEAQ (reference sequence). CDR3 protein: CASSFGTERDGELFF. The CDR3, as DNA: TGTGCCAGCAGCTTCGGGACCGAGAGGGACGGGGAGCTGTTTTTT.

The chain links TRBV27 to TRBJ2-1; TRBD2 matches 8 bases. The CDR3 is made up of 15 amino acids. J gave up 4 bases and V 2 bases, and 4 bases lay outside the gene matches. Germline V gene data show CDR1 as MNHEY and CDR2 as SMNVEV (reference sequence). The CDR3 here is CASSLTSGLYNEQFF. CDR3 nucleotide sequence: TGTGCCAGCAGTTTAACTAGCGGATTATACAATGAGCAGTTCTTC.

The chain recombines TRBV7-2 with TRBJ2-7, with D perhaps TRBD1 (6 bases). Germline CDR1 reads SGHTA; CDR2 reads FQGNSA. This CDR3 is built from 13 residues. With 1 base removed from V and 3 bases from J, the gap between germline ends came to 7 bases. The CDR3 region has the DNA TGTGCCAGCAGCTTAGAAGGGGGCTACGAGCAGTACTTC. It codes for CASSLEGGYEQYF.

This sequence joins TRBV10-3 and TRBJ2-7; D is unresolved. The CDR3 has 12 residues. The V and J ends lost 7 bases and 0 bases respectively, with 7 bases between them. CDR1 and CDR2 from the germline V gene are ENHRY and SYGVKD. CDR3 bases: TGTGCCATCATGGACCACTCCTACGAGCAGTACTTC. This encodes CAIMDHSYEQYF.

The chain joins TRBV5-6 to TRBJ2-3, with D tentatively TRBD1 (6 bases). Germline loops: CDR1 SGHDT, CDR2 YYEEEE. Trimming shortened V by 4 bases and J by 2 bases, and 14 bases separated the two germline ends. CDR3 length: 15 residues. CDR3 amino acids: CASSDLQGNTDTQYF. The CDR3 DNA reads TGTGCCAGCAGCGATCTACAGGGAAACACAGATACGCAGTATTTT.

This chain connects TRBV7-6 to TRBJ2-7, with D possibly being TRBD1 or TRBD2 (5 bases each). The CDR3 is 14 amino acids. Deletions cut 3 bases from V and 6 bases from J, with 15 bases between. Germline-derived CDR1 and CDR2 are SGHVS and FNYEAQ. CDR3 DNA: TGTGCCAGCAGCTTGGGGTCCGATGGGGGCGAGCAGTACTTC. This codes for CASSLGSDGGEQYF.

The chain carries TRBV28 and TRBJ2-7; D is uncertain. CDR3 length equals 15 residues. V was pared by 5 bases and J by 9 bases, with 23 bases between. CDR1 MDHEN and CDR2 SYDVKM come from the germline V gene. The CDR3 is CASSPMNMDLRGQYF. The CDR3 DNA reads TGTGCCAGCAGTCCAATGAATATGGACCTACGAGGGCAGTACTTC.